This T cell receptor (beta chain) was recovered during a study of shared T cell receptors in the human thymus. The sample holds a few counts of this clone. The repertoire was sequenced with immunoSEQ multiplex PCR; TCRdb's copy has only in-frame clones and lacks some. This sample has approximately 760,000 clones, with 80% to 90% found just once. This CDR3 region has 13 residues. Germline V CDR1 and CDR2: SGHRS, YFSETQ. Trimming cost V 4 bases and J 5 bases, with 12 bases left between them. This same sample was also part of a study on human thymus T cells.

The rearrangement uses TRBV5-1 and TRBJ1-1, with D unresolved. Input material: thymocytes. The sequence was obtained from a girl under two years old with a congenital heart defect. The CDR3 protein is CASSPSGITEAFF. In DNA form, the CDR3 reads TGCGCCAGCAGCCCGTCGGGGATAACTGAAGCTTTCTTT.